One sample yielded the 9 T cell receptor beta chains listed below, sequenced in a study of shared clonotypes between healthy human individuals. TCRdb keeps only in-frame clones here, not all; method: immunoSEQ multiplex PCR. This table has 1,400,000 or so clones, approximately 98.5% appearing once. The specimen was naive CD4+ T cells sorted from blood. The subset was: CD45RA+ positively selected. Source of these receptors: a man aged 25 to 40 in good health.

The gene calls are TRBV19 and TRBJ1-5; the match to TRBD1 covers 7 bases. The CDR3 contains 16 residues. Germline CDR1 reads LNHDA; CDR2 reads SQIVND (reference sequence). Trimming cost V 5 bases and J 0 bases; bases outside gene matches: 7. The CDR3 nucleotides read TGTGCCAGTAGTCGGGGACAGATTCCTAGCAATCAGCCCCAGCATTTT. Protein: CASSRGQIPSNQPQHF. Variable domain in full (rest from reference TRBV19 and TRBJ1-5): DGGITQSPKYLFRKEGQNVTLSCEQNLNHDAMYWYRQDPGQGLRLIYYSQIVNDFQKGDIAEGYSVSREKKESFPLTVTSAQKNPTAFYLCASSRGQIPSNQPQHFGDGTRLSIL.

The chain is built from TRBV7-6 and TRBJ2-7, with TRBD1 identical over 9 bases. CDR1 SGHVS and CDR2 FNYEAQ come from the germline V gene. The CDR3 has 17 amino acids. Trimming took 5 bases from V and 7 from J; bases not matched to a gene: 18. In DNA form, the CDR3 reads TGTGCCAGCAGCATCGAGCATCCAAGGACAGGGGCCCTAGAGCAGTACTTC. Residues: CASSIEHPRTGALEQYF.

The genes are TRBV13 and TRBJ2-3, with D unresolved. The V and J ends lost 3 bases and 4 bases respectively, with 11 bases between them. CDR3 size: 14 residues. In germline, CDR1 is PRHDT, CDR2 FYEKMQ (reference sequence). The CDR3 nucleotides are TGTGCCAGCAGCTTCTTTCCTTCAGCAGATACGCAGTATTTT. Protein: CASSFFPSADTQYF.

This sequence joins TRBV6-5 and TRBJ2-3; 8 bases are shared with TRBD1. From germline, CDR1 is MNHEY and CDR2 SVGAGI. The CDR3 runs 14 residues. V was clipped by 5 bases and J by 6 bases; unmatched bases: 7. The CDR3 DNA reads TGTGCCAGCAGTCCGGACAGGGTTTATGATACGCAGTATTTT. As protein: CASSPDRVYDTQYF.

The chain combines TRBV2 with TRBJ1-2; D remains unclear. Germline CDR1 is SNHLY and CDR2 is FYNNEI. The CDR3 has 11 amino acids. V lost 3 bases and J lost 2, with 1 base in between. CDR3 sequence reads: CASSDNYGYTF. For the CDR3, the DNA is TGTGCCAGCAGTGACAACTATGGCTACACCTTC. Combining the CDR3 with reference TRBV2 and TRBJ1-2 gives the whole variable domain EPEVTQTPSHQVTQMGQEVILRCVPISNHLYFYWYRQILGQKVEFLVSFYNNEISEKSEIFDDQFSVERPDGSNFTLKIRSTKLEDSAMYFCASSDNYGYTFGSGTRLTVV.

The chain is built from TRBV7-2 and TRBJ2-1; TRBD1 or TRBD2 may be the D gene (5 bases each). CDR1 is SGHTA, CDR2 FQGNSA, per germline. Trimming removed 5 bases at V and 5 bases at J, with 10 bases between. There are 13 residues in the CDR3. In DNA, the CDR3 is TGTGCCAGCAGCCAGGGACCTAACAATGAGCAGTTCTTC. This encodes CASSQGPNNEQFF.

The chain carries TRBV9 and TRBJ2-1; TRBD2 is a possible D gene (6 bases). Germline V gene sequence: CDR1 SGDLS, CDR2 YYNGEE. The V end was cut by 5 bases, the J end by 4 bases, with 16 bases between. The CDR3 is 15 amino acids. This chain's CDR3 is CASSFGGAGYNEQFF. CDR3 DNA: TGTGCCAGCAGTTTTGGAGGGGCCGGGTACAATGAGCAGTTCTTC. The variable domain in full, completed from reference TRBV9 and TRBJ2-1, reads DSGVTQTPKHLITATGQRVTLRCSPRSGDLSVYWYQQSLDQGLQFLIQYYNGEERAKGNILERFSAQQFPDLHSELNLSSLELGDSALYFCASSFGGAGYNEQFFGPGTRLTVL.

The CDR3 here is CASSNLAGTGELFF. The CDR3 DNA sequence: TGTGCCAGCAGCAACCTAGCGGGGACCGGGGAGCTGTTTTTT. The chain employs TRBV11-3 and TRBJ2-2, with 9 nucleotides matching TRBD2. This CDR3 has 14 residues. Germline V lookup: CDR1 SGHNT, CDR2 YENEEA. V gave up 5 bases and J gave up 5 bases; unmatched junction bases: 3.

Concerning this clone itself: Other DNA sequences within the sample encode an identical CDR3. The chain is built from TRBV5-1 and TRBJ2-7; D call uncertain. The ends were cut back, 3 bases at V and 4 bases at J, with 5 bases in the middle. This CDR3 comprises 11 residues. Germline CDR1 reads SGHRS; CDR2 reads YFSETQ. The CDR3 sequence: CASSSLYEQYF. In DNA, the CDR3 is TGCGCCAGCAGCTCCTTATACGAGCAGTACTTC. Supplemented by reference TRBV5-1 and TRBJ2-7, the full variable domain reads KAGVTQTPRYLIKTRGQQVTLSCSPISGHRSVSWYQQTPGQGLQFLFEYFSETQRNKGNFPGRFSGRQFSNSRSEMNVSTLELGDSALYLCASSSLYEQYFGPGTRLTVT.